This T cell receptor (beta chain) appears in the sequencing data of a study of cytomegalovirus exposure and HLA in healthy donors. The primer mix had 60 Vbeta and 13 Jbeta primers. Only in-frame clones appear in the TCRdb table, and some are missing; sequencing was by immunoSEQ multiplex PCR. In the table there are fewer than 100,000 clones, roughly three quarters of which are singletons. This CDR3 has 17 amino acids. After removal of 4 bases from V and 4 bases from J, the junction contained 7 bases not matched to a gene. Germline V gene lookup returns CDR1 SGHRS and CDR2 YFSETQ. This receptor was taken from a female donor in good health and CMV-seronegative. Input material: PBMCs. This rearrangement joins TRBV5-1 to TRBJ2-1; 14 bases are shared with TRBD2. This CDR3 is CASSPRTSGGLYNEQFF. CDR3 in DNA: TGCGCCAGCAGCCCTCGGACTAGCGGGGGGCTATACAATGAGCAGTTCTTC.